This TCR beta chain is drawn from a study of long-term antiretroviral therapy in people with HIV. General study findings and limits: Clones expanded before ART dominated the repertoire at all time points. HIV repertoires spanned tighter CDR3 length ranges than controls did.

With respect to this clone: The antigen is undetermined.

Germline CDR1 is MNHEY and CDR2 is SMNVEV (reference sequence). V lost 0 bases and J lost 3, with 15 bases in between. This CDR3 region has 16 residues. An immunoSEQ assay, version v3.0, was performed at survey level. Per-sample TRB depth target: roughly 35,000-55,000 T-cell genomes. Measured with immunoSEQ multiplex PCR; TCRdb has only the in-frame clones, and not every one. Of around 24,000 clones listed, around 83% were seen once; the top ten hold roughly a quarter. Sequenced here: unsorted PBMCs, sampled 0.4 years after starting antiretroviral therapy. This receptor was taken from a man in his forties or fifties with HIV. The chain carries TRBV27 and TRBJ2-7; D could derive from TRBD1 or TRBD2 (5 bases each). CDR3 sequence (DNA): TGTGCCAGCAGTTTATCGATTCAGGGAGCGGTCTACGAGCAGTACTTC. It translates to CASSLSIQGAVYEQYF.